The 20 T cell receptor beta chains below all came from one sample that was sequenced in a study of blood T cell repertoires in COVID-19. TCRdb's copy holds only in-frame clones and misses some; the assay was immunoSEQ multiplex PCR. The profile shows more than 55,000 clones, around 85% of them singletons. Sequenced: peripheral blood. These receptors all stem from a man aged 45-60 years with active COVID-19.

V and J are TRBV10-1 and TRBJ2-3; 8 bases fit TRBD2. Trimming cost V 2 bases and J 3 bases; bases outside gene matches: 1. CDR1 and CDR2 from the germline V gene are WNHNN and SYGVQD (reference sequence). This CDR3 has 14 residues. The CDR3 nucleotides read TGCGCCAGCAGTGAGCGGGGGGGAACAGATACGCAGTATTTT. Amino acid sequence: CASSERGGTDTQYF.

The CDR3 nucleotides read TGTGCCAGCAGTACACCGGGACAGGGGGGATCCTACGAGCAGTACTTC. Translating gives CASSTPGQGGSYEQYF. The chain employs TRBV27 and TRBJ2-7, with 11 bases identical to TRBD1. This CDR3 has 16 amino acids. Germline CDR1 and CDR2: MNHEY and SMNVEV (reference sequence). The V gene end was trimmed by 5 bases and the J gene end by 1 base; junction bases not matched to a gene: 7.

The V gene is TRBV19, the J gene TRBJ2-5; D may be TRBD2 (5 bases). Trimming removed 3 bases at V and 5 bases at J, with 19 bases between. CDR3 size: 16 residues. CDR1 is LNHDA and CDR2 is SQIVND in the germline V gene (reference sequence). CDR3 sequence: CASSILGRGSVETQYF. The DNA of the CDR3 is TGTGCCAGTAGTATCTTAGGGAGAGGGAGCGTCGAGACCCAGTACTTC.

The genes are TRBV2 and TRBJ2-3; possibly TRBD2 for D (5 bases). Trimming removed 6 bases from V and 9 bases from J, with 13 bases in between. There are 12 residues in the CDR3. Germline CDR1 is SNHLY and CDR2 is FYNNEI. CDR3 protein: CASRDLAWTQYF. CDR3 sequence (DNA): TGTGCCAGCAGAGATCTAGCATGGACGCAGTATTTT. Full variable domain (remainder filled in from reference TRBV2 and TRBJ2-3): EPEVTQTPSHQVTQMGQEVILRCVPISNHLYFYWYRQILGQKVEFLVSFYNNEISEKSEIFDDQFSVERPDGSNFTLKIRSTKLEDSAMYFCASRDLAWTQYFGPGTRLTVL.

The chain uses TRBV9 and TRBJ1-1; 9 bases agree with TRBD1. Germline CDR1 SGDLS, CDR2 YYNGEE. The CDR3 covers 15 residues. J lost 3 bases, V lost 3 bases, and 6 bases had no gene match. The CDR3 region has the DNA TGTGCCAGCAGCGCTAGACAGGGGGGTGACACTGAAGCTTTCTTT. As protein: CASSARQGGDTEAFF.

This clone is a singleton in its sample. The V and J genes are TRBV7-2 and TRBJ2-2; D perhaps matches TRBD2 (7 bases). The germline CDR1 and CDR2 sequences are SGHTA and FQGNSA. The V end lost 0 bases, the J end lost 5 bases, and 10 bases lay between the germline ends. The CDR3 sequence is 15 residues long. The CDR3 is CASSLAGGATGELFF. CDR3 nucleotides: TGTGCCAGCAGCTTAGCGGGGGGGGCAACCGGGGAGCTGTTTTTT.

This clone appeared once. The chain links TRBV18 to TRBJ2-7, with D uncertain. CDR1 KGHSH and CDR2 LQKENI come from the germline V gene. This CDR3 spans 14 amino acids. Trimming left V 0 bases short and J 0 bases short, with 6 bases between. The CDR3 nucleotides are TGTGCCAGCTCACCACCAGACAACTCCTACGAGCAGTACTTC. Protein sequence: CASSPPDNSYEQYF.

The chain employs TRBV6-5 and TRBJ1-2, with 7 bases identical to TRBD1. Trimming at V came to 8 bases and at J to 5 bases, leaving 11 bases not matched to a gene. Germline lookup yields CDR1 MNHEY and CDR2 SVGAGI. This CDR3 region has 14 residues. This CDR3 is CASQPTGAIYGYTF. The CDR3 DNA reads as TGTGCCAGCCAACCCACAGGGGCTATTTATGGCTACACCTTC.

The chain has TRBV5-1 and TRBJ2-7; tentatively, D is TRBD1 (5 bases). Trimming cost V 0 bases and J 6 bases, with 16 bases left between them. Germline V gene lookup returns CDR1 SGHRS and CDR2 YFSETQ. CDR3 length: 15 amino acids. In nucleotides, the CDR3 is TGCGCCAGCAGCTTGGGGACCAGGGCAGAGAGCGAGCAGTACTTC. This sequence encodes CASSLGTRAESEQYF.

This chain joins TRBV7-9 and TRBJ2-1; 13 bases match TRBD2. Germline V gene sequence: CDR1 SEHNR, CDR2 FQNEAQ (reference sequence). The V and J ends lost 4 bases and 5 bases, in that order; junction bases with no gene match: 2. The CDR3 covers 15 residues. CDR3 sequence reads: CASSSGTSGNNEQFF. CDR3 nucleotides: TGTGCCAGCAGCTCCGGGACTAGCGGGAACAATGAGCAGTTCTTC.

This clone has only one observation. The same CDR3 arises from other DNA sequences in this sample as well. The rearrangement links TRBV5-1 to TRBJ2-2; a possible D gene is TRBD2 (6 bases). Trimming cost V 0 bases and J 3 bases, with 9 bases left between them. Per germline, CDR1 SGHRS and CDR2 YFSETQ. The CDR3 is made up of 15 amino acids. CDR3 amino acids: CASSLVGGDTGELFF. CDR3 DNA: TGCGCCAGCAGCTTGGTGGGAGGAGACACCGGGGAGCTGTTTTTT.

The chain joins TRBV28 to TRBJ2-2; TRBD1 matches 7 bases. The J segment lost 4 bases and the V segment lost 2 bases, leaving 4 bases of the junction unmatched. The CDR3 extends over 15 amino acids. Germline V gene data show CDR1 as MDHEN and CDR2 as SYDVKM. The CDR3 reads CASSLAQGITGELFF. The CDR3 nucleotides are TGTGCCAGCAGTTTAGCACAGGGGATCACCGGGGAGCTGTTTTTT.

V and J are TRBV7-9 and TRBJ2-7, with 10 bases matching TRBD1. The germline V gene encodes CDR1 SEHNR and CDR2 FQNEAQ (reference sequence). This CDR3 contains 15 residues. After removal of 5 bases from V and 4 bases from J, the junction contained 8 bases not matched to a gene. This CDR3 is CASSPVGDRGYEQYF. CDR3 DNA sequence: TGTGCCAGCAGCCCGGTAGGGGACAGGGGTTACGAGCAGTACTTC.

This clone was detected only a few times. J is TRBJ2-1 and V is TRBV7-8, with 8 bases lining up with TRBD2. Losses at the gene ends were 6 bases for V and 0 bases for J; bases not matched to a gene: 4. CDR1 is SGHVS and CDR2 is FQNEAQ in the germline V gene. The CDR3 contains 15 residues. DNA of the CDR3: TGTGCCAGCAGGAAAGCGGGGGACTCCTACAATGAGCAGTTCTTC. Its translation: CASRKAGDSYNEQFF.

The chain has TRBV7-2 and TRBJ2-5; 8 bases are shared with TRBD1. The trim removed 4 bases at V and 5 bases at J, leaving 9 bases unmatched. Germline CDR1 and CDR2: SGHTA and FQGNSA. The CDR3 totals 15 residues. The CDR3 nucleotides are TGTGCCAGCAGCTCTCGACAGGGGATCGGGGAGACCCAGTACTTC. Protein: CASSSRQGIGETQYF.

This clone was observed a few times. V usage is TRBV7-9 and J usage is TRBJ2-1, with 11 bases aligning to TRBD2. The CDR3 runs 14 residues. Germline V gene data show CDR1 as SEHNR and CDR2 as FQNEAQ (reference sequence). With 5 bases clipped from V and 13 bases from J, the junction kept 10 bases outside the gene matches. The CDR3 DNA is TGTGCCAGCAGCGTCTTTACTAGCGGGAGTTCCCAGTTCTTC. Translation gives CASSVFTSGSSQFF.

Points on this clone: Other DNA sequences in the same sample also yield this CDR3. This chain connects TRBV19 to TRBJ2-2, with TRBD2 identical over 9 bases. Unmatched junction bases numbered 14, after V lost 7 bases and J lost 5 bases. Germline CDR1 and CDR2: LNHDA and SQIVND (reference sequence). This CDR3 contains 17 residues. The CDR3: CASKRLAGGPRTGELFF. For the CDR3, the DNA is TGTGCCAGTAAAAGACTCGCGGGGGGGCCAAGGACCGGGGAGCTGTTTTTT. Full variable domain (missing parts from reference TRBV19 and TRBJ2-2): DGGITQSPKYLFRKEGQNVTLSCEQNLNHDAMYWYRQDPGQGLRLIYYSQIVNDFQKGDIAEGYSVSREKKESFPLTVTSAQKNPTAFYLCASKRLAGGPRTGELFFGEGSRLTVL.

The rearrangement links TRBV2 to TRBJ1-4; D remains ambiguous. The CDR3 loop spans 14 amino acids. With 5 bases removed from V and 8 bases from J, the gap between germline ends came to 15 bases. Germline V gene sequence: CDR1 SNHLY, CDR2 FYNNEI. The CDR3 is CASSSGRKGEKLFF. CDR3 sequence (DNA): TGTGCCAGCAGTTCCGGGAGAAAGGGCGAAAAACTGTTTTTT.

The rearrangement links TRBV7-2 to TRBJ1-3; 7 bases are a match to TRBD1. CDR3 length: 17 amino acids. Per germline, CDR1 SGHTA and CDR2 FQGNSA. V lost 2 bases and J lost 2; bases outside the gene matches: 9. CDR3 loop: CASSLQPGTAPGNTIYF. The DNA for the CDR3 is TGTGCCAGCAGCTTACAGCCGGGGACAGCGCCTGGAAACACCATATATTTT.

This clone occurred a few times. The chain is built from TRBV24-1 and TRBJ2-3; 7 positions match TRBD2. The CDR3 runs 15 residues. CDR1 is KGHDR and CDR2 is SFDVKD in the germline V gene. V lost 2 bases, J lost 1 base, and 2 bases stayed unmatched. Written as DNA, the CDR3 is TGTGCCACCAGTGATTCAGCGGGGCGCACAGATACGCAGTATTTT. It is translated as CATSDSAGRTDTQYF.